The 20 T cell receptor beta chains below come from one sample, sequenced in a study of T cells in Graves' hyperthyroidism and ophthalmopathy. TCR beta CDR3 sequences were amplified from RNA transcripts. HTBI primers were used for first-round RT-PCR of the TCR CDR3. TCRdb used MiXCR to reprocess the multiplex PCR reads, holding one entry per CDR3 protein. The sample records hundreds of thousands of distinct CDR3 sequences, 38% being singletons. The sequencing sample was made of blood. The receptors originated from a young man with Graves' hyperthyroidism.

The chain combines TRBV20-1 with TRBJ1-4; maybe TRBD1 (6 bases). There are 12 residues in the CDR3. V gave up 6 bases and J gave up 7 bases, with 12 bases separating them. From germline, CDR1 is DFQATT and CDR2 SNEGSKA (reference sequence). The CDR3 is CSASGHSEKLFF. In DNA, the CDR3 is TGCAGTGCGTCGGGACATAGTGAAAAACTGTTTTTT.

This clonotype was seen many times. The J gene is TRBJ2-7, the V gene TRBV7-8; possible D gene TRBD2, 6 bases. Germline loops: CDR1 SGHVS, CDR2 FQNEAQ. Trimming left V 5 bases short and J 3 bases short, with 17 bases between. The CDR3 runs 15 residues. CDR3 amino acids: CASSHGTPPGYEQYF. The CDR3 coding sequence is TGTGCCAGCAGCCACGGGACTCCCCCCGGCTACGAGCAGTACTTC.

This chain connects TRBV10-3 to TRBJ2-5; D perhaps matches TRBD2 (6 bases). Germline CDR1 reads ENHRY; CDR2 reads SYGVKD. The CDR3 extends over 17 amino acids. V lost 3 bases to trimming and J lost 0 bases, with 17 bases between them. In nucleotides, the CDR3 is TGTGCCATCAGTGAAGGCAGTGTACGGGACTACCAAGAGACCCAGTACTTC. Its protein product is CAISEGSVRDYQETQYF.

This chain links TRBV3-1 with TRBJ2-7, with 9 bases identical to TRBD1. The CDR3 totals 14 residues. With 8 bases clipped from V and 6 bases from J, the junction kept 11 bases outside the gene matches. Per the germline V gene, CDR1 is LGHDT and CDR2 is YNNKEL (reference sequence). The CDR3 is CASSSDRGVCEQYF. The CDR3 DNA reads as TGTGCCAGCTCCTCCGACAGGGGGGTGTGCGAGCAGTACTTC.

There are many counts of this clonotype. The rearrangement joins TRBV29-1 to TRBJ1-5; D uncertain. Trimming left V 4 bases short and J 5 bases short, with 15 bases between. CDR3 size: 14 residues. CDR1 is SQVTM and CDR2 is ANQGSEA in the germline V gene. CDR3 loop: CSVANRVSDQPQHF. CDR3 sequence (DNA): TGCAGCGTTGCAAACCGGGTCTCAGATCAGCCCCAGCATTTT.

The CDR3 loop reads CASSVVLVDNQPQHF. The CDR3, as DNA: TGTGCCAGCAGCGTTGTTCTGGTCGACAATCAGCCCCAGCATTTT. The chain recombines TRBV25-1 with TRBJ1-5; D not certain. Germline V gives CDR1 MGHDK, CDR2 SYGVNS. The CDR3 spans 15 residues. V was cut by 6 bases and J by 3 bases, with 15 bases left in between.

This clonotype was counted only a few times. V usage is TRBV4-1 and J usage is TRBJ1-5; D unresolved. Trimming took 0 bases from V and 7 from J, leaving 13 bases between them. Germline assignment: CDR1 MGHRA and CDR2 YSYEKL. This CDR3 spans 15 amino acids. The CDR3 loop is CASSQEAVTGQPQHF. In DNA form, the CDR3 reads TGCGCCAGCAGCCAAGAGGCAGTAACGGGCCAGCCCCAGCATTTT.

This rearrangement joins TRBV7-2 to TRBJ1-5; weak D call: TRBD1 (6 bases). The CDR3 has 16 residues. Trimming removed 5 bases from V and 4 bases from J, with 18 bases in between. The germline gives CDR1 SGHTA, CDR2 FQGNSA. The CDR3 DNA sequence: TGTGCCAGCAGCGAGACTGTTGGACAGCATAATCAGCCCCAGCATTTT. Amino acids: CASSETVGQHNQPQHF. The whole variable domain, filled in from reference TRBV7-2 and TRBJ1-5, reads GAGVSQSPSNKVTEKGKDVELRCDPISGHTALYWYRQSLGQGLEFLIYFQGNSAPDKSGLPSDRFSAERTGGSVSTLTIQRTQQEDSAVYLCASSETVGQHNQPQHFGDGTRLSIL.

The chain carries TRBV2 and TRBJ2-5, with a tentative D call TRBD1 (5 bases). The CDR3 consists of 15 residues. Germline CDR1 SNHLY, CDR2 FYNNEI. The V end was cut by 11 bases, the J end by 0 bases, with 19 bases between. CDR3 bases: TGTGCCGGCCATCGGCGAGGCAGGGACCAAGAGACCCAGTACTTC. Translating it yields CAGHRRGRDQETQYF. The full variable domain, with the rest looked up from reference TRBV2 and TRBJ2-5, is EPEVTQTPSHQVTQMGQEVILRCVPISNHLYFYWYRQILGQKVEFLVSFYNNEISEKSEIFDDQFSVERPDGSNFTLKIRSTKLEDSAMYFCAGHRRGRDQETQYFGPGTRLLVL.

The table lists this clonotype with a few counts. V gene TRBV2 combines with J gene TRBJ1-5; D ambiguous. CDR1 SNHLY and CDR2 FYNNEI come from the germline V gene. V was trimmed by 1 base and J by 6 bases, leaving 10 bases between them. The CDR3 is 14 amino acids. This chain's CDR3 is CASSEELGSQPQHF. The CDR3 DNA is TGTGCCAGCAGTGAAGAGTTAGGTAGTCAGCCCCAGCATTTT.

The chain is built from TRBV9 and TRBJ2-6; the match to TRBD1 covers 10 bases. This CDR3 has 17 amino acids. The J segment lost 2 bases and the V segment lost 0 bases, leaving 2 bases of the junction unmatched. Germline-derived CDR1 and CDR2 are SGDLS and YYNGEE. DNA for the CDR3: TGTGCCAGCAGCGTAGAGGGGACAGGGGCTGGGGCCAACGTCCTGACTTTC. Residues: CASSVEGTGAGANVLTF. Complete variable domain (other parts from reference TRBV9 and TRBJ2-6): DSGVTQTPKHLITATGQRVTLRCSPRSGDLSVYWYQQSLDQGLQFLIQYYNGEERAKGNILERFSAQQFPDLHSELNLSSLELGDSALYFCASSVEGTGAGANVLTFGAGSRLTVL.

This clonotype came up many times. The CDR3 loop is CASSLGTALEYYGYTF. In DNA form, the CDR3 reads TGTGCCAGCAGCTTGGGGACCGCCTTGGAGTACTATGGCTACACCTTC. The chain links TRBV5-4 to TRBJ1-2; no definite D call. CDR3 length equals 16 residues. Germline assignment: CDR1 SGHNT and CDR2 YYREEE (reference sequence). Deletions cut 0 bases from V and 3 bases from J, with 15 bases between.

This clonotype was counted a few times. This chain connects TRBV24-1 to TRBJ2-7; 7 bases map to TRBD2. The CDR3 consists of 13 residues. The V gene end was trimmed by 7 bases and the J gene end by 5 bases; junction bases not matched to a gene: 7. Per the germline V gene, CDR1 is KGHDR and CDR2 is SFDVKD. CDR3 in amino acids: CATRKAGSHEQYF. The CDR3 nucleotides read TGTGCCACCAGAAAAGCGGGAAGCCACGAGCAGTACTTC.

This clonotype was counted ten times or more. The gene calls are TRBV15 and TRBJ2-7, with 10 bases matching TRBD2. In germline, CDR1 is LNHNV, CDR2 YYDKDF (reference sequence). The CDR3 loop spans 17 amino acids. Trimming removed 1 base from V and 0 bases from J; junction bases left unmatched: 6. In DNA, the CDR3 is TGTGCCACCAGCAGAGCTGGTAGCGGGAGGCCCTCCTACGAGCAGTACTTC. It encodes CATSRAGSGRPSYEQYF.

The rearrangement joins TRBV7-9 to TRBJ1-3; D is perhaps TRBD1 (5 bases). This CDR3 contains 15 residues. Germline V gene lookup returns CDR1 SEHNR and CDR2 FQNEAQ (reference sequence). The ends were cut back, 5 bases at V and 4 bases at J, with 15 bases in the middle. CDR3: CASSPKGVGGNTIYF. The CDR3 region has the DNA TGTGCCAGCAGCCCTAAAGGGGTGGGGGGAAACACCATATATTTT. Full variable domain (missing parts from reference TRBV7-9 and TRBJ1-3): DTGVSQNPRHKITKRGQNVTFRCDPISEHNRLYWYRQTLGQGPEFLTYFQNEAQLEKSRLLSDRFSAERPKGSFSTLEIQRTEQGDSAMYLCASSPKGVGGNTIYFGEGSWLTVV.

J is TRBJ1-5 and V is TRBV19; 8 bases match TRBD1. The J segment lost 2 bases and the V segment lost 0 bases, leaving 6 bases of the junction unmatched. Per the germline V gene, CDR1 is LNHDA and CDR2 is SQIVND (reference sequence). CDR3 length equals 17 residues. In nucleotides, the CDR3 is TGTGCCAGTAGTATAGACCCTGGACAGGGTGGCAATCAGCCCCAGCATTTT. Amino acids: CASSIDPGQGGNQPQHF. Complete variable domain (other parts from reference TRBV19 and TRBJ1-5): DGGITQSPKYLFRKEGQNVTLSCEQNLNHDAMYWYRQDPGQGLRLIYYSQIVNDFQKGDIAEGYSVSREKKESFPLTVTSAQKNPTAFYLCASSIDPGQGGNQPQHFGDGTRLSIL.

The table lists this clonotype with many counts. The chain is built from TRBV20-1 and TRBJ2-5; 10 positions match TRBD2. Germline CDR1 is DFQATT and CDR2 is SNEGSKA (reference sequence). There are 13 residues in the CDR3. V lost 3 bases, J lost 5 bases, and 3 bases stayed unmatched. The CDR3 DNA is TGCAGTGCTAGTGGGGGACTAGCGGAGACCCAGTACTTC. This sequence encodes CSASGGLAETQYF.

The chain combines TRBV4-3 with TRBJ2-7; 13 bases are a match to TRBD2. The CDR3 is 16 amino acids. J lost 1 base, V lost 3 bases, and 3 bases had no gene match. Germline V gene data show CDR1 as LGHNA and CDR2 as YSLEER. The CDR3 region has the DNA TGCGCCAGCAGCCAGGGGACTAGCGGGGTTTCCTACGAGCAGTACTTC. It codes for CASSQGTSGVSYEQYF.

This clonotype was counted at least ten times. The chain recombines TRBV29-1 with TRBJ2-5; TRBD1 agrees at 9 bases. In germline, CDR1 is SQVTM, CDR2 ANQGSEA. Losses at the gene ends were 8 bases for V and 5 bases for J; bases not matched to a gene: 9. This CDR3 region has 13 residues. CDR3 amino acids: CSLRDRVRETQYF. CDR3 nucleotides: TGCAGCCTAAGGGACAGGGTTCGGGAGACCCAGTACTTC. Full variable domain (rest looked up from reference TRBV29-1 and TRBJ2-5): SAVISQKPSRDICQRGTSLTIQCQVDSQVTMMFWYRQQPGQSLTLIATANQGSEATYESGFVIDKFPISRPNLTFSTLTVSNMSPEDSSIYLCSLRDRVRETQYFGPGTRLLVL.

This clonotype came up many times. This chain's CDR3 is CASSSNIWESETQYF. CDR3 coding DNA: TGTGCCAGCAGCTCAAACATCTGGGAGTCAGAGACCCAGTACTTC. The V gene is TRBV7-9, the J gene TRBJ2-5, with D possibly being TRBD2 (5 bases). Germline CDR1 SEHNR, CDR2 FQNEAQ (reference sequence). The CDR3 is 15 amino acids. V was cut by 4 bases and J by 4 bases, with 16 bases left in between.